The 30 T cell receptor beta chains below were found in one sample sequenced in a study of vaccination and CD4 T cells after COVID-19. Their recognized antigens are unknown. Specified treatment: roughly 11-day PBMC culture with coronavirus spike peptide pools or control peptides (ViraFEST assay). Oncomine TCR Beta short-read sequencing was applied to DNA from cultured CD4+ T cells. TCRdb passed the PCR reads through MiXCR, listing each CDR3 protein once. The sample carries fewer than 30,000 distinct CDR3 sequences, approximately 60% recorded once. Sequencing was performed on CD4+ T cells from blood, cultured in vitro, taken after SARS-CoV-2 vaccination. The receptor set was obtained from a human donor who received a COVID-19 vaccine.

This clonotype was counted a few times. The rearrangement joins TRBV30 to TRBJ2-5; 9 nucleotides align to TRBD2. The CDR3 sequence is 15 residues long. From germline, CDR1 is GTSNPN and CDR2 SVGIG (reference sequence). V was clipped by 3 bases and J by 1 base; unmatched bases: 6. The CDR3 is CAWSGSGGTQETQYF. Here the CDR3 DNA reads TGTGCCTGGAGCGGCAGCGGGGGGACCCAAGAGACCCAGTACTTC.

The rearrangement links TRBV5-1 to TRBJ2-5, with 11 bases lining up with TRBD2. The CDR3 has 18 residues. CDR1 is SGHRS and CDR2 is YFSETQ in the germline V gene. The ends lost 5 bases at V and 5 bases at J; junction bases unmatched: 17. The CDR3 coding sequence is TGCGCCAGCAGGCCCCCGACTAGCGGGGAATTGCTTCGGGAGACCCAGTACTTC. As protein: CASRPPTSGELLRETQYF. Based on the CDR3 plus reference TRBV5-1 and TRBJ2-5, the full variable domain is KAGVTQTPRYLIKTRGQQVTLSCSPISGHRSVSWYQQTPGQGLQFLFEYFSETQRNKGNFPGRFSGRQFSNSRSEMNVSTLELGDSALYLCASRPPTSGELLRETQYFGPGTRLLVL.

The CDR3 reads CASSLTGAQETQYF. DNA for the CDR3: TGCGCCAGCAGCTTGACTGGGGCCCAAGAGACCCAGTACTTC. The genes are TRBV5-1 and TRBJ2-5; a possible D gene is TRBD1 (5 bases). Between the trimmed V and J ends, which lost 1 base and 1 base, there was a span of 8 bases. Germline V gene sequence: CDR1 SGHRS, CDR2 YFSETQ. This CDR3 is built from 14 residues.

In this sample, this clonotype is medium-sized. This chain joins TRBV27 and TRBJ2-2; 8 nucleotides line up with TRBD2. This CDR3 region has 18 residues. Unmatched junction bases numbered 8, after V lost 0 bases and J lost 2 bases. Germline V gene sequence: CDR1 MNHEY, CDR2 SMNVEV (reference sequence). The CDR3 is CASSLSPLLADNTGELFF. In DNA form, the CDR3 reads TGTGCCAGCAGTTTATCGCCTCTACTAGCGGACAACACCGGGGAGCTGTTTTTT.

V gene TRBV7-2 combines with J gene TRBJ2-3, with TRBD1 matching 7 bases. This CDR3 spans 15 amino acids. V was clipped by 5 bases and J by 2 bases; unmatched bases: 7. CDR1 and CDR2 from the germline V gene are SGHTA and FQGNSA. CDR3: CASSLGQVTTDTQYF. The CDR3 nucleotides read TGTGCCAGCAGCCTAGGACAGGTGACCACAGATACGCAGTATTTT. The whole variable domain, filled in from reference TRBV7-2 and TRBJ2-3, reads GAGVSQSPSNKVTEKGKDVELRCDPISGHTALYWYRQSLGQGLEFLIYFQGNSAPDKSGLPSDRFSAERTGGSVSTLTIQRTQQEDSAVYLCASSLGQVTTDTQYFGPGTRLTVL.

The chain carries TRBV19 and TRBJ1-1, with a weak D call TRBD1 (5 bases). The V end was cut by 6 bases, the J end by 1 base, with 9 bases between. Germline lookup yields CDR1 LNHDA and CDR2 SQIVND (reference sequence). CDR3 size: 13 residues. CDR3 protein: CASSFQGNTEAFF. The CDR3 DNA is TGTGCCAGTAGCTTCCAGGGGAACACTGAAGCTTTCTTT.

V is TRBV5-4 and J is TRBJ1-2, with TRBD1 as a possible D gene (6 bases). The CDR3 length is 15 residues. Per the germline V gene, CDR1 is SGHNT and CDR2 is YYREEE (reference sequence). V was pared by 0 bases and J by 4 bases, with 13 bases between. The CDR3 is CASSLVSGRGYGYTF. The CDR3, as DNA: TGTGCCAGCAGCTTGGTCTCGGGCAGGGGCTATGGCTACACCTTC.

The rearrangement uses TRBV12-3 or TRBV12-4 and TRBJ2-5, with 7 bases lining up with TRBD1. V dropped 2 bases and J dropped 4; count of bases not matched to a gene: 1. This CDR3 has 13 amino acids. Here the CDR3 reads CASSLRDRETQYF. CDR3 nucleotides: TGTGCCAGCAGTTTACGGGACAGAGAGACCCAGTACTTC.

The CDR3 DNA reads TGTGCCAGTAGTTTCCTCCGGGCGGGATCCACAGATACGCAGTATTTT. Translating gives CASSFLRAGSTDTQYF. This sequence joins TRBV19 and TRBJ2-3; tentatively, D is TRBD2 (6 bases). Germline-derived CDR1 and CDR2 are LNHDA and SQIVND (reference sequence). The CDR3 totals 16 residues. Trimming stripped 5 bases from V and 2 bases from J, with 17 bases between.

The table lists this clonotype with a few counts. V is TRBV20-1 and J is TRBJ1-4; 10 bases are shared with TRBD1. Trimming cost V 5 bases and J 8 bases; bases outside gene matches: 5. CDR3 length: 13 residues. CDR1 and CDR2 from the germline V gene are DFQATT and SNEGSKA (reference sequence). The CDR3 sequence is CSAETGGGEKLFF. The CDR3 DNA sequence: TGCAGTGCTGAGACAGGGGGCGGAGAAAAACTGTTTTTT.

The genes are TRBV7-2 and TRBJ2-5; 9 bases map to TRBD2. Germline V CDR1 and CDR2: SGHTA, FQGNSA. V dropped 0 bases and J dropped 4; count of bases not matched to a gene: 3. The CDR3 sequence is 15 residues long. CDR3 amino acids: CASSLALAGGETQYF. Written as DNA, the CDR3 is TGTGCCAGCAGCTTAGCACTAGCGGGTGGAGAGACCCAGTACTTC.

This clonotype has a handful of counts. CDR3: CASSLGDGIGNQPQHF. The CDR3 coding sequence is TGTGCCAGCAGCTTAGGTGACGGGATTGGCAATCAGCCCCAGCATTTT. This chain uses TRBV7-6 with TRBJ1-5; unclear D gene. The CDR3 is 16 residues long. V shed 1 base and J shed 2 bases, with 12 bases lying between them. Germline V gene lookup returns CDR1 SGHVS and CDR2 FNYEAQ.

The chain has TRBV12-3 or TRBV12-4 and TRBJ1-1; D is possibly TRBD1 (6 bases). CDR3 length equals 13 residues. V dropped 7 bases and J dropped 6 bases, with 15 bases sitting between them. CDR3 amino acids: CASTRGGASEAFF. The CDR3 nucleotides read TGTGCCAGCACCCGGGGGGGGGCGTCTGAAGCTTTCTTT.

The chain recombines TRBV20-1 with TRBJ1-1, with TRBD1 identical over 7 bases. J lost 3 bases, V lost 0 bases, and 1 base had no gene match. CDR3 size: 13 residues. CDR1 is DFQATT, CDR2 SNEGSKA, per germline (reference sequence). The CDR3 region is CSARDQGDTEAFF. The CDR3 nucleotides read TGCAGTGCTAGAGATCAGGGGGACACTGAAGCTTTCTTT.

DNA for the CDR3: TGTGCCTGGCAGCAGGGTACTGGGGCCAACGTCCTGACTTTC. Its protein is CAWQQGTGANVLTF. V and J are TRBV30 and TRBJ2-6; a weak D match, TRBD1 (5 bases). The V gene lost 5 bases and the J gene lost 2 bases, with 10 bases spanning the gap. The CDR3 loop spans 14 amino acids. Germline CDR1 is GTSNPN and CDR2 is SVGIG (reference sequence).

Only a few counts were recorded for this clonotype. J is TRBJ1-3 and V is TRBV20-1, with 7 bases lining up with TRBD1. This CDR3 is 14 amino acids long. Germline CDR1 DFQATT, CDR2 SNEGSKA (reference sequence). After removal of 6 bases from V and 4 bases from J, the junction contained 9 bases not matched to a gene. CDR3 loop: CSAEQTGSGNTIYF. Written as DNA, the CDR3 is TGCAGTGCCGAGCAGACAGGGTCGGGAAACACCATATATTTT.

This clonotype was recorded once. The CDR3 bases are TGTGCCAGCAGTTTTGGACTAGCGGGGGGGCGTGTCAACGAGCAGTACTTC. Translation: CASSFGLAGGRVNEQYF. The chain employs TRBV12-3 or TRBV12-4 and TRBJ2-7, with 15 bases that match TRBD2. The CDR3 sequence is 17 residues long. After removal of 3 bases from V and 5 bases from J, the junction contained 8 bases not matched to a gene.

The rearrangement joins TRBV9 to TRBJ1-6, with D uncertain. The CDR3 sequence is 15 residues long. With 0 bases removed from V and 3 bases from J, the gap between germline ends came to 7 bases. The germline gives CDR1 SGDLS, CDR2 YYNGEE. The CDR3, as DNA: TGTGCCAGCAGCGTAGCTACAGACTATAATTCACCCCTCCACTTT. Translating gives CASSVATDYNSPLHF.

This clonotype occurred a few times. V usage is TRBV24-1 and J usage is TRBJ2-3, with TRBD2 matching over 8 bases. The trim removed 9 bases at V and 2 bases at J, leaving 9 bases unmatched. CDR1 KGHDR and CDR2 SFDVKD come from the germline V gene. CDR3 length: 15 amino acids. CDR3 sequence (DNA): TGTGCCACCGAACACTCGGGGGGGCCCACAGATACGCAGTATTTT. As protein: CATEHSGGPTDTQYF.

This clonotype was seen more than once but under ten times. This chain joins TRBV7-7 and TRBJ2-5; D is unclear. V was shortened by 1 base and J by 5 bases, with 8 bases between the two germline ends. From germline, CDR1 is SSHAT and CDR2 FNYEAQ (reference sequence). This CDR3 is 13 amino acids long. This chain's CDR3 is CASSLGPRETQYF. CDR3 DNA sequence: TGTGCCAGCAGCTTAGGGCCCCGGGAGACCCAGTACTTC.

V usage is TRBV6-5 and J usage is TRBJ2-3, with a weak D call TRBD2 (5 bases). Germline V gives CDR1 MNHEY, CDR2 SVGAGI. Between the trimmed V and J ends, which lost 3 bases and 3 bases, there was a span of 10 bases. This CDR3 comprises 14 residues. CDR3: CASSYSRGTDTQYF. The CDR3 DNA sequence: TGTGCCAGCAGTTATTCCCGGGGTACAGATACGCAGTATTTT.

In its sample, this clonotype was seen once. The chain employs TRBV5-1 and TRBJ2-7, with TRBD2 identical over 11 bases. There are 14 residues in the CDR3. J gave up 3 bases and V 2 bases, and 1 base lay outside the gene matches. CDR1 and CDR2 from the germline V gene are SGHRS and YFSETQ. The chain's CDR3 is CASSFGTSGYEQYF. Here the CDR3 DNA reads TGCGCCAGCAGCTTCGGGACTAGCGGCTACGAGCAGTACTTC.

The chain couples TRBV6-1 to TRBJ2-3; D is unclear. The V and J ends lost 5 bases and 0 bases respectively, with 6 bases between them. The CDR3 consists of 13 residues. CDR1 and CDR2 from the germline V gene are MNHNS and SASEGT. The CDR3: CASSRPSTDTQYF. DNA of the CDR3: TGTGCCAGCAGTCGACCTAGCACAGATACGCAGTATTTT.

This clonotype appeared once. The rearrangement links TRBV24-1 to TRBJ1-2; a possible D gene is TRBD1 (6 bases). Trimming took off 5 bases at V and 3 bases at J, with 12 bases between the two ends. Germline V gives CDR1 KGHDR, CDR2 SFDVKD. This CDR3 has 14 amino acids. The CDR3 coding sequence is TGTGCCACCAGTGCCCAGGGGTATGACTATGGCTACACCTTC. Translation: CATSAQGYDYGYTF.

This clonotype occurred a few times. V and J are TRBV20-1 and TRBJ1-5; tentative D call: TRBD1 (6 bases). From germline, CDR1 is DFQATT and CDR2 SNEGSKA (reference sequence). V was clipped by 4 bases and J by 2 bases, with 15 bases between them. CDR3 length equals 15 residues. The CDR3 here is CSAINRDSGNQPQHF. CDR3 in DNA: TGCAGTGCTATCAACAGGGATTCGGGCAATCAGCCCCAGCATTTT.

This sequence joins TRBV21-1 and TRBJ1-5. TRBV21-1 is a documented pseudogene. The CDR3 is made up of 17 amino acids. The CDR3 sequence is CASSKAMVGTSNQPQHF. The CDR3 nucleotides read TGTGCCAGCAGCAAAGCTATGGTCGGCACGAGCAATCAGCCCCAGCATTTT.

The V and J genes are TRBV20-1 and TRBJ1-1; 7 bases align to TRBD1. The CDR3 loop spans 13 amino acids. Germline loops: CDR1 DFQATT, CDR2 SNEGSKA (reference sequence). V shed 3 bases and J 1 base; nucleotides not matched to a gene: 2. CDR3 protein: CSASTGENTEAFF. In nucleotides, the CDR3 is TGCAGTGCTAGCACAGGGGAGAACACTGAAGCTTTCTTT.

This clonotype was detected a few times. V gene TRBV4-2 combines with J gene TRBJ1-5, with D tentatively TRBD1 (6 bases). V lost 2 bases, J lost 5 bases, and 13 bases lay in between. Per the germline V gene, CDR1 is LGHNA and CDR2 is YNFKEQ. The CDR3 contains 15 residues. In DNA, the CDR3 is TGTGCCAGCAGCCAAACCGCAGGGGAGTATCAGCCCCAGCATTTT. It encodes CASSQTAGEYQPQHF.

The chain couples TRBV20-1 to TRBJ2-7; 7 nucleotides match TRBD1. Germline V gene sequence: CDR1 DFQATT, CDR2 SNEGSKA (reference sequence). V lost 1 base, J lost 3 bases, and 18 bases stayed unmatched. CDR3 length equals 18 residues. The CDR3 spells CSARGGGTAQYKFYEQYF. The CDR3 bases are TGCAGTGCTAGAGGTGGTGGGACAGCCCAATACAAGTTCTACGAGCAGTACTTC.

The CDR3 region has the DNA TGTGCCAGCAGGCCGACAGGGTGGCCACAAGAGACCCAGTACTTC. Its protein product is CASRPTGWPQETQYF. V gene TRBV2 combines with J gene TRBJ2-5, with 7 bases lining up with TRBD1. Germline-derived CDR1 and CDR2 are SNHLY and FYNNEI. The CDR3 totals 15 residues. V gave up 6 bases and J gave up 2 bases; unmatched junction bases: 9.